What follows are 17 T cell receptor beta chains derived from one specimen sequenced in a study of CD8 T cells in ankylosing spondylitis. TCRdb re-called the 5' RACE reads with MiXCR, one entry per CDR3 protein. The sample lists 40,000 to 50,000 distinct CDR3 sequences; under 5% were seen once. Material for sequencing was blood, either unsorted or a sorted T cell fraction (not recorded which). These receptors all come from a female donor with ankylosing spondylitis or in good health (not recorded which).

This clonotype was seen many times. The chain uses TRBV9 and TRBJ2-5; TRBD1 might be the D (6 bases). The V and J ends lost 0 bases and 5 bases respectively, with 11 bases between them. Germline CDR1 SGDLS, CDR2 YYNGEE. The length of the CDR3 is 14 residues. CDR3: CASSVGAGDETQYF. The CDR3 coding sequence is TGTGCCAGCAGCGTAGGGGCAGGGGATGAGACCCAGTACTTC.

The chain employs TRBV9 and TRBJ2-1; D remains ambiguous. The CDR3 consists of 15 residues. Trimming left V 5 bases short and J 6 bases short, with 18 bases between. CDR1 is SGDLS and CDR2 is YYNGEE in the germline V gene. This CDR3 reads CASSETGPTGNEQFF. Here the CDR3 DNA reads TGTGCCAGCAGTGAAACCGGGCCCACCGGCAATGAGCAGTTCTTC.

This clonotype was seen repeatedly, ten times or more. This chain joins TRBV9 and TRBJ2-7; the D gene is possibly TRBD2 (6 bases). CDR3 length: 15 residues. V was clipped by 2 bases and J by 6 bases, with 18 bases between them. Germline CDR1 reads SGDLS; CDR2 reads YYNGEE. For the CDR3, the DNA is TGTGCCAGCAGCGTCTCCTGGGGACGGGAGAGCGAGCAGTACTTC. Residues: CASSVSWGRESEQYF.

This clonotype was seen many times. The gene calls are TRBV9 and TRBJ2-3; D not resolved. Trimming took off 5 bases at V and 5 bases at J, with 24 bases between the two ends. Germline V CDR1 and CDR2: SGDLS, YYNGEE. The CDR3 has 17 residues. CDR3 nucleotides: TGTGCCAGCAGGCCCGGCCCATTGAGTGGCGGTGAAGATACGCAGTATTTT. Its translation: CASRPGPLSGGEDTQYF.

This clonotype was recorded many times. V gene TRBV9 combines with J gene TRBJ2-5; 8 bases are shared with TRBD2. This CDR3 comprises 16 residues. Germline-derived CDR1 and CDR2 are SGDLS and YYNGEE. The ends lost 4 bases at V and 4 bases at J; junction bases unmatched: 12. In DNA, the CDR3 is TGTGCCAGCAGCCCAACCCCACTGGCGGGGGGAGAGACCCAGTACTTC. This codes for CASSPTPLAGGETQYF.

At least ten counts were recorded for this clonotype. The chain uses TRBV9 and TRBJ1-1, with D hard to call. Per germline, CDR1 SGDLS and CDR2 YYNGEE. V lost 4 bases and J lost 4, with 17 bases in between. There are 15 residues in the CDR3. The DNA of the CDR3 is TGTGCCAGCAGCACACTTGCCGCCAGAGGCACTGAAGCTTTCTTT. Translated: CASSTLAARGTEAFF.

In this sample, this clonotype turned up many times. V gene TRBV29-1 combines with J gene TRBJ2-1; 9 bases fit TRBD1. V shed 7 bases, J shed 11 bases, and the junction held 3 bases outside the gene matches. The CDR3 loop spans 10 amino acids. Germline V gene data show CDR1 as SQVTM and CDR2 as ANQGSEA. The CDR3: CSGGTGKQFF. The CDR3 nucleotides are TGCAGCGGGGGGACAGGGAAGCAGTTCTTC.

This clonotype was seen more than once but under ten times. The J gene is TRBJ2-7, the V gene TRBV9, with D unclear. V was trimmed by 0 bases and J by 3 bases, leaving 22 bases between them. Germline assignment: CDR1 SGDLS and CDR2 YYNGEE. This CDR3 has 18 residues. As DNA, the CDR3 is TGTGCCAGCAGCGTAGGAACAGCCAGCGCGCCTTTGTACTACGAGCAGTACTTC. The encoded protein is CASSVGTASAPLYYEQYF.

This clonotype was found a few times. The gene calls are TRBV9 and TRBJ1-2; unclear D gene. Looked up from germline, CDR1 is SGDLS and CDR2 is YYNGEE. Between the trimmed V and J ends, which lost 4 bases and 8 bases, there was a span of 9 bases. This CDR3 contains 11 residues. In DNA, the CDR3 is TGTGCCAGCAGCAGGGAGAACGGCTACACCTTC. Translating it yields CASSRENGYTF.

This clonotype was seen many times. The gene calls are TRBV9 and TRBJ1-3; 7 positions match TRBD1. Looked up from germline, CDR1 is SGDLS and CDR2 is YYNGEE. The ends lost 4 bases at V and 3 bases at J; junction bases unmatched: 4. This CDR3 is 14 amino acids long. CDR3 in DNA: TGTGCCAGCAGCTCACGACAGGGTGGAAACACCATATATTTT. This translates into CASSSRQGGNTIYF. Together with reference TRBV9 and TRBJ1-3, the CDR3 gives the full variable domain: DSGVTQTPKHLITATGQRVTLRCSPRSGDLSVYWYQQSLDQGLQFLIQYYNGEERAKGNILERFSAQQFPDLHSELNLSSLELGDSALYFCASSSRQGGNTIYFGEGSWLTVV.

This clonotype showed up many times. This chain uses TRBV9 with TRBJ1-3; no firm D call. The CDR3 spans 16 residues. The V and J ends lost 0 bases and 8 bases respectively, with 18 bases between them. Per germline, CDR1 SGDLS and CDR2 YYNGEE. The CDR3, as DNA: TGTGCCAGCAGCGTAGCGGGTGGGCGAGTAGGAGACACCATATATTTT. Encoded protein: CASSVAGGRVGDTIYF.

The chain recombines TRBV9 with TRBJ1-1, with D perhaps matching TRBD1 (6 bases). Trimming pared 3 bases from V and 5 bases from J, leaving 11 bases between. Germline CDR1 and CDR2: SGDLS and YYNGEE. This CDR3 is 13 amino acids long. In DNA form, the CDR3 reads TGTGCCAGCAGCGGGACAGTTCGAACTGAAGCTTTCTTT. Its translation is CASSGTVRTEAFF.

This clonotype was recorded many times. The chain uses TRBV9 and TRBJ2-7; D might be TRBD1 (5 bases). V lost 4 bases, J lost 6 bases, and 11 bases lay in between. There are 12 residues in the CDR3. Germline V gives CDR1 SGDLS, CDR2 YYNGEE. The chain's CDR3 is CASSTYQGEQYF. The CDR3 nucleotides are TGTGCCAGCAGCACGTACCAGGGCGAGCAGTACTTC. The full variable domain, its missing parts supplied by reference TRBV9 and TRBJ2-7, is DSGVTQTPKHLITATGQRVTLRCSPRSGDLSVYWYQQSLDQGLQFLIQYYNGEERAKGNILERFSAQQFPDLHSELNLSSLELGDSALYFCASSTYQGEQYFGPGTRLTVT.

This clonotype was seen many times. The chain uses TRBV9 and TRBJ1-1; 7 nucleotides line up with TRBD1. Germline V gives CDR1 SGDLS, CDR2 YYNGEE. V dropped 0 bases and J dropped 2; count of bases not matched to a gene: 10. The CDR3 is made up of 17 amino acids. CDR3 sequence: CASSVGALGTDNTEAFF. The CDR3 region has the DNA TGTGCCAGCAGCGTAGGAGCCTTGGGGACAGATAACACTGAAGCTTTCTTT. Full variable domain (missing parts from reference TRBV9 and TRBJ1-1): DSGVTQTPKHLITATGQRVTLRCSPRSGDLSVYWYQQSLDQGLQFLIQYYNGEERAKGNILERFSAQQFPDLHSELNLSSLELGDSALYFCASSVGALGTDNTEAFFGQGTRLTVV.

This clonotype was recorded at least ten times. The V gene is TRBV9, the J gene TRBJ2-7; D is possibly TRBD1 or TRBD2 (5 bases each). The germline gives CDR1 SGDLS, CDR2 YYNGEE. V lost 4 bases and J 9 bases, leaving 17 bases between the germline ends. This CDR3 has 13 amino acids. The CDR3 here is CASSPLDGAGQYF. CDR3 nucleotides: TGTGCCAGCAGCCCCCTAGATGGGGCGGGGCAGTACTTC.

This clonotype occurred many times. The rearrangement joins TRBV9 to TRBJ2-2; TRBD2 matches at 9 bases. This CDR3 has 17 residues. The germline V gene encodes CDR1 SGDLS and CDR2 YYNGEE. After removal of 3 bases from V and 7 bases from J, the junction contained 13 bases not matched to a gene. The CDR3 region has the DNA TGTGCCAGCAGCGCCTTTTGGCGGGGGGGCCTAGGCGGGGAGCTGTTTTTT. Encoded protein: CASSAFWRGGLGGELFF.

This clonotype occurred many times. The rearrangement uses TRBV9 and TRBJ2-1, with TRBD1 matching 8 bases. Germline V lookup: CDR1 SGDLS, CDR2 YYNGEE. V trimming: 0 bases; J trimming: 5 bases; junction bases outside the gene matches: 7. This CDR3 is 16 amino acids long. The CDR3 protein is CASSVVSQGADNEQFF. Written as DNA, the CDR3 is TGTGCCAGCAGCGTAGTAAGTCAGGGGGCGGACAATGAGCAGTTCTTC.